This T cell receptor (beta chain) was observed in a study of OX40 agonist ivuxolimab in advanced cancers. Regarding the research as a whole: The costimulatory receptor OX40 (CD134) was targeted by ivuxolimab, a fully human IgG2 agonistic monoclonal antibody. Patients were allowed to have had prior anti-PD-1, anti-PD-L1 or anti-CTLA-4 therapy, and around 40% of the dose-escalation patients had previously received checkpoint inhibitors. The paper covers the monotherapy dose-escalation part of the phase I ivuxolimab trial, which included N ≈ 50 patients. Partial responses occurred in three dose-escalation patients: two with cutaneous melanoma and one with hepatocellular carcinoma. Of the 52 patients in dose escalation, 19 had hepatocellular carcinoma, roughly 15 had melanoma, 9 had renal cell carcinoma and 9 had head and neck cancer. The point of sequencing TCRbeta in the periphery was to test whether ivuxolimab changed TCR sequence diversity and drove clonal T-cell expansion. Intravenous ivuxolimab was administered to patients every 2 weeks at six dose levels: 0.01, 0.1, 0.3, 1.5, 3 and 10 mg/kg. In the dose-escalation cohort, 82.7% of patients were male, and the mean age was roughly 60 years, with a range of roughly 20 to 79.

Summary of the overall study and its limitations: Partial responders in the 0.1-3.0 mg/kg groups had among the lowest normalized peripheral clonal expansion, especially among CD8+ T cells. After ivuxolimab, expanded clones were on average more numerous among CD8+ T cells than among CD4+ T cells. Low levels of normalized T-cell clonal expansion were also seen in some patients who did not respond. At doses of 0.1 to 3.0 mg/kg, clonal expansion of both CD4+ and CD8+ blood T cells was observed from baseline to week 6. Antigen specificity was not determined for the clonally expanded peripheral T cells.

Turning to this clone: What antigen it recognizes has not been identified. Its ends do not fully match the called genes, so a read error is possible.

To sequence the TCRbeta CDR3 region, genomic DNA was isolated from the sorted cells. TCRbeta CDR3 regions were sequenced using the immunoSEQ Assay. Imported from immuneACCESS, the table was reduced by TCRdb to in-frame sequences with V and J called. These copies leave out some clones; in studies compared against another copy, an unresolved V gene accounts for under half, and the cause of the remainder is not known. The sample data list approximately 12,000 clones, and about three quarters of these were observed just once. Less than 30% of the sample comes from the top ten. The trial excluded patients who had a history of autoimmune disease or were on systemic immunosuppression. Peripheral blood for TCR sequencing was collected from all dose cohorts at baseline, on cycle 4 day 1, and on cycle 7 day 1. The samples were drawn from a first-in-human, open-label, multicenter phase I dose-escalation trial of ivuxolimab. Adults with locally advanced or metastatic melanoma, renal cell carcinoma, hepatocellular carcinoma or head and neck squamous cell carcinoma were enrolled in the trial. CD4+ and CD8+ T cells were sorted separately from peripheral blood before TCR sequencing.

The specimen was CD4+ or CD8+ T cells sorted from blood, collected in a trial of the OX40 agonist ivuxolimab. This clonotype was sampled from an adult with an advanced solid tumor such as melanoma, head and neck, liver or kidney cancer.

The sequence in DNA is TGTGCCAGTAGGATAGGACACTTAGAAGCTTTCTTT. Translated, this gives CASRIGHLEAFF. The chain links TRBV19 with TRBJ1-1; TRBD1 is a weak D gene call, 5 bases matching. As encoded in the germline V gene (reference sequence), CDR1 is LNHDA while CDR2 is SQIVND. The CDR3 runs 12 amino acids, cysteine and phenylalanine included. This entry keeps only the CDR3 DNA: 36 bases, framed from base 1.